The 9 T cell receptor beta chains in this list originate from one sample, sequenced in a study of long-term antiretroviral therapy in people with HIV (dated by TCRdb to 2021 to 2024). The immunoSEQ hsTCRB v3.0 assay was used at survey level resolution to sequence the TRB variable region. TCRdb took this table from immuneACCESS and kept in-frame rearrangements with V and J called. Such tables lack part of the clones; where checked against another copy, unresolved V genes explain under half of the gap, and the rest is unexplained. In this sample the table shows about 28,000 clones, 65% to 85% of which occur a single time. The ten largest clones capture about 6.6% of the sample. Specimen: unsorted PBMCs, collected 0.4 years after starting antiretroviral therapy. The source of these receptors is a man aged 18 to 30 with HIV.

The rearrangement uses TRBV10-3 and TRBJ2-5; D is ambiguous. Trimming pared 4 bases from V and 0 bases from J, leaving 12 bases between. The CDR3 extends over 15 amino acids. CDR1 and CDR2 (germline): ENHRY, SYGVKD. CDR3 DNA: TGTGCCATCAGTGCAACTTTCGAGGACCAAGAGACCCAGTACTTC. Translation gives CAISATFEDQETQYF.

The chain is built from TRBV28 and TRBJ2-7; D is unresolved. V lost 2 bases to trimming and J lost 11 bases, with 13 bases between them. The CDR3 has 12 residues. CDR1 is MDHEN, CDR2 SYDVKM, per germline. The CDR3 here is CASSLGRRPEYF. CDR3 coding DNA: TGTGCCAGCAGTTTAGGGCGGAGACCGGAGTACTTC.

The V call is TRBV4-3, the J call TRBJ1-3; 8 nucleotides line up with TRBD1. The CDR3 sequence is 15 residues long. J gave up 3 bases and V 4 bases, and 5 bases lay outside the gene matches. Germline lookup yields CDR1 LGHNA and CDR2 YSLEER. CDR3 amino acids: CASSPDRASGNTIYF. CDR3 bases: TGCGCCAGCAGCCCGGACAGGGCGAGTGGAAACACCATATATTTT.

The rearrangement uses TRBV2 and TRBJ2-1; D remains unclear. This CDR3 region has 15 residues. V shed 1 base and J shed 0 bases, with 7 bases lying between them. CDR1 is SNHLY, CDR2 FYNNEI, per germline. The CDR3 DNA follows: TGTGCCAGCAGTGAAGGACGGAGCTCCTACAATGAGCAGTTCTTC. As protein: CASSEGRSSYNEQFF.

By share of the sample, this clone is medium-sized. This chain connects TRBV5-1 to TRBJ1-2; no clear D gene. This CDR3 is built from 12 residues. The germline V and J ends were trimmed by 4 bases and 1 base, with 5 bases remaining between them. Germline CDR1 is SGHRS and CDR2 is YFSETQ. The CDR3 protein is CASSEDNYGYTF. As DNA, the CDR3 is TGCGCCAGCAGCGAGGATAACTATGGCTACACCTTC.

This chain joins TRBV13 and TRBJ1-5; the D is unclear. From germline, CDR1 is PRHDT and CDR2 FYEKMQ (reference sequence). CDR3 size: 15 residues. V lost 0 bases and J lost 2, with 8 bases in between. The CDR3 DNA follows: TGTGCCAGCAGCTTAGGCGGCCGGGGCAATCAGCCCCAGCATTTT. Protein sequence: CASSLGGRGNQPQHF.

V usage is TRBV11-2 and J usage is TRBJ2-1; 10 positions agree with TRBD1. This CDR3 is 17 amino acids long. Germline V gives CDR1 SGHAT, CDR2 FQNNGV. V gave up 1 base and J gave up 4 bases; unmatched junction bases: 7. This chain's CDR3 is CASSLAPGQGPYNEQFF. The CDR3 DNA reads as TGTGCCAGCAGCTTAGCCCCGGGACAGGGGCCTTACAATGAGCAGTTCTTC. Variable domain in full (rest from reference TRBV11-2 and TRBJ2-1): EAGVAQSPRYKIIEKRQSVAFWCNPISGHATLYWYQQILGQGPKLLIQFQNNGVVDDSQLPKDRFSAERLKGVDSTLKIQPAKLEDSAVYLCASSLAPGQGPYNEQFFGPGTRLTVL.

The gene calls are TRBV25-1 and TRBJ1-2, with D hard to call. Between the trimmed V and J ends, which lost 1 base and 4 bases, there was a span of 13 bases. The CDR3 extends over 15 amino acids. Germline lookup yields CDR1 MGHDK and CDR2 SYGVNS. The CDR3 DNA is TGTGCCAGCAGTGAATTAGGGCAGGAGACCTATGGCTACACCTTC. Its translation is CASSELGQETYGYTF.

The rearrangement joins TRBV6-1 to TRBJ2-1, with 16 bases fitting TRBD2. The CDR3 is made up of 16 amino acids. Per the germline V gene, CDR1 is MNHNS and CDR2 is SASEGT. Unmatched junction bases numbered 4, after V lost 3 bases and J lost 8 bases. Written as DNA, the CDR3 is TGTGCCAGCAGTGACCCGGGACTAGCGGGAGGGGATGAGCAGTTCTTC. Translation: CASSDPGLAGGDEQFF.